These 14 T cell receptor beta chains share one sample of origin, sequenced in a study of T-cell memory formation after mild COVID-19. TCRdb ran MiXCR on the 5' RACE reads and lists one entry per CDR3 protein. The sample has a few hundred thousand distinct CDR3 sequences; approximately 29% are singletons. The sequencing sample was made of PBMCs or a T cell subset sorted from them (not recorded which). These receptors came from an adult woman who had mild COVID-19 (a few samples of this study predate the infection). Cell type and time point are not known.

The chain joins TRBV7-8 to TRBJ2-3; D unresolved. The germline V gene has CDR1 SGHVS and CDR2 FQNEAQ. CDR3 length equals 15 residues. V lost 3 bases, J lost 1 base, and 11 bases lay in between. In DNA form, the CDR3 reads TGTGCCAGCAGCTTTGACGGGTCAGGCACAGATACGCAGTATTTT. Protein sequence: CASSFDGSGTDTQYF.

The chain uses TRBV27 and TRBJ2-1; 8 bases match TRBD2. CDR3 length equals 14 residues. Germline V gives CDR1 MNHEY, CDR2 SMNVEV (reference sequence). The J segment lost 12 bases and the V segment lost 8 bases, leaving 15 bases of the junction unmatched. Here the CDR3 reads CASRSGRSGGGQFF. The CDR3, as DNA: TGTGCCAGCCGATCCGGTAGGAGCGGGGGTGGGCAGTTCTTC.

The CDR3, as DNA: TGCAGCGTGGGGTCGGCTAGCGGGAGCACAGATACGCAGTATTTT. Protein product: CSVGSASGSTDTQYF. This chain uses TRBV29-1 with TRBJ2-3, with TRBD2 matching 8 bases. CDR3 length: 15 residues. Germline CDR1 SQVTM, CDR2 ANQGSEA. The trim removed 6 bases at V and 0 bases at J, leaving 8 bases unmatched.

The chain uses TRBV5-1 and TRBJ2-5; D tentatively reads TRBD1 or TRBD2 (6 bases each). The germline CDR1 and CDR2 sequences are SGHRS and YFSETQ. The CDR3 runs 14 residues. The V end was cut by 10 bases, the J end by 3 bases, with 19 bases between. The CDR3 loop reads CAPPEGEGEETQYF. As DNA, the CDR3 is TGCGCCCCGCCGGAGGGGGAAGGGGAAGAGACCCAGTACTTC.

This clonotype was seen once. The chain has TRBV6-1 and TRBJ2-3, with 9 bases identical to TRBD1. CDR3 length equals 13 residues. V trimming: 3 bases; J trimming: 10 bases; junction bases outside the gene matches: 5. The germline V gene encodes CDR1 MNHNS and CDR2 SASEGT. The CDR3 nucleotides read TGTGCCAGCAGTGAGACCTGGACAGGGGCGCAGTATTTT. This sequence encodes CASSETWTGAQYF.

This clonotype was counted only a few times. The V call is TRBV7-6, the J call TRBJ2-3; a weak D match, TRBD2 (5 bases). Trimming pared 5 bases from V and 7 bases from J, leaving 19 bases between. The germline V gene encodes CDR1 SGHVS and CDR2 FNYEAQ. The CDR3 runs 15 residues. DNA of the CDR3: TGTGCCAGCAGCCCGGAGGCCGGGGTTGGGAATACGCAGTATTTT. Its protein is CASSPEAGVGNTQYF.

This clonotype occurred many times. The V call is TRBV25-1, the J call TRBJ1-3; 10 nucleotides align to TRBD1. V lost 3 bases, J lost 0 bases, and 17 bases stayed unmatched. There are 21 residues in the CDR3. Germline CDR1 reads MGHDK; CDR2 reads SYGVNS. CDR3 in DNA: TGTGCCAGCAGTGATTTAAATTATGACAGGGGGCATCGGTCCTCTGGAAACACCATATATTTT. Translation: CASSDLNYDRGHRSSGNTIYF.

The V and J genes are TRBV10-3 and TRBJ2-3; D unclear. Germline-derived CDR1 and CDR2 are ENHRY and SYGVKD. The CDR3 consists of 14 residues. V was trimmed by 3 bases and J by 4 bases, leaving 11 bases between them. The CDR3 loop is CAISDGRQADTQYF. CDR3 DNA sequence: TGTGCCATCAGTGACGGACGGCAAGCAGATACGCAGTATTTT.

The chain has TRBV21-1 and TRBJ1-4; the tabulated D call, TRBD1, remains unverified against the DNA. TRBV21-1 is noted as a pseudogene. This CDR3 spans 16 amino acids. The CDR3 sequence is CASSNPPGHSNEKLFF. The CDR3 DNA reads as TGTGCCAGCAGCAACCCCCCGGGACACAGTAATGAAAAACTGTTTTTT.

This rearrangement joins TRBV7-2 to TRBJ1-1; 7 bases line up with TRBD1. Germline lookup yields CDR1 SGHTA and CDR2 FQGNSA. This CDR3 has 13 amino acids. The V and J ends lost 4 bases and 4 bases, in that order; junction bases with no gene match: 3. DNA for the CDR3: TGTGCCAGCAGCTACACAGGGGCCACTGAAGCTTTCTTT. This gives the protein CASSYTGATEAFF.

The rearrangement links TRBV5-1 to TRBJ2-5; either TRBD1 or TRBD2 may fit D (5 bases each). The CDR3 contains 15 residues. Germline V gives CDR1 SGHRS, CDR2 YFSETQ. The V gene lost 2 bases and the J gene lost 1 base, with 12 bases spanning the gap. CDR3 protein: CASSFVGDLQETQYF. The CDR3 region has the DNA TGCGCCAGCAGCTTTGTGGGGGACCTCCAAGAGACCCAGTACTTC. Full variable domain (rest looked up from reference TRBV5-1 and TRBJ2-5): KAGVTQTPRYLIKTRGQQVTLSCSPISGHRSVSWYQQTPGQGLQFLFEYFSETQRNKGNFPGRFSGRQFSNSRSEMNVSTLELGDSALYLCASSFVGDLQETQYFGPGTRLLVL.

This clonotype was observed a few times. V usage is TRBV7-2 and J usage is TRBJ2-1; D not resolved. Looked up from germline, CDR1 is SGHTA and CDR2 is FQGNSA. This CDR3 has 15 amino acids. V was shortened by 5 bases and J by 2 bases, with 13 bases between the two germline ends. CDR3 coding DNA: TGTGCCAGCAGCCCCGACCTAGGCGCCTACAATGAGCAGTTCTTC. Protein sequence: CASSPDLGAYNEQFF.

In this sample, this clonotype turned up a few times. The CDR3 coding sequence is TGTGCCAGCAGCTTGGGAGGTCCCCTCCACTTT. Its translation: CASSLGGPLHF. The chain recombines TRBV7-9 with TRBJ1-6, with D unclear. V lost 3 bases, J lost 13 bases, and 7 bases lay in between. The germline V gene encodes CDR1 SEHNR and CDR2 FQNEAQ (reference sequence). This CDR3 spans 11 amino acids.

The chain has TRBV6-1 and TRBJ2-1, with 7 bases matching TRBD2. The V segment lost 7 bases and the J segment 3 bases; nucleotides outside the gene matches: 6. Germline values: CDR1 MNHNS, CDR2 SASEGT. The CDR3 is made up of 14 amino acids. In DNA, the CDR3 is TGTGCCAGCATGGGGAGGGGAGACTACAATGAGCAGTTCTTC. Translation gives CASMGRGDYNEQFF.